These T cell receptor beta chains were read from a single sample in a study of cytomegalovirus exposure and HLA in healthy donors. Only in-frame clones appear in the TCRdb table, and some are missing; sequencing was by immunoSEQ multiplex PCR. There are under 200,000 clones in the sample; around 80% occur only once, and 4.4% lies in the top ten. The sequencing sample was made of PBMCs. Source of these receptors: a young woman in good health and CMV-seropositive. CDR3s include the opening cysteine and the closing phenylalanine or tryptophan. Fields, in order: clone size, J gene, V gene, D gene, CDR3 DNA, CDR3 protein. The D gene is left open where the match is weak. Part of the rows lack a size; the others show once, few, many or a class for expanded clones.

few,TRBJ1-1,TRBV5-6,NA,TGTGCCAGCAGCTCCCCGACAGGCGGACCGAACACTGAAGCTTTCTTT,CASSSPTGGPNTEAFF
once,TRBJ2-7,TRBV5-6,NA,TGTGCCAGCAGTTTCGGACAGTATTTCTACGAGCAGTACTTC,CASSFGQYFYEQYF
NA,TRBJ2-3,TRBV7-6,NA,TGTGCCAGCAGCTCCACGTCAGGGGGGCCCACAGATACGCAGTATTTT,CASSSTSGGPTDTQYF
NA,TRBJ2-1,TRBV5-4,NA,TGTGCCAGCAGCGGGGGGAGGGGAAGGGGGAATGAGCAGTTCTTC,CASSGGRGRGNEQFF
NA,TRBJ1-2,TRBV9,NA,TGTGCCAGCAGCGTATCTACGGGCTATGGCTACACCTTC,CASSVSTGYGYTF
NA,TRBJ1-2,TRBV19,NA,TGTGCCAGTAGTATAGGAACAGTCTATGGCTACACCTTC,CASSIGTVYGYTF
NA,TRBJ1-4,TRBV29-1,NA,TGCAGCGGAACAGGGCCAGGTACTGAAAAACTGTTTTTT,CSGTGPGTEKLFF
NA,TRBJ2-1,TRBV11-3,TRBD2,TGTGCCAGCAGCTTGGGGGGAGGGACCTACAATGAGCAGTTCTTC,CASSLGGGTYNEQFF
NA,TRBJ2-1,TRBV12-2,NA,TGTGCAAGTCGCCTAGCGATCTGGGGCCAGTTCTTC,CASRLAIWGQFF
NA,TRBJ2-7,TRBV29-1,TRBD1,TGCAGCGTTCGGACAGGGGGCTACGAGCAGTACTTC,CSVRTGGYEQYF
once,TRBJ1-1,TRBV10-2,NA,TGCGCCAGCAGTGGATTCGGGGAAGGCACCACTGAAGCTTTCTTT,CASSGFGEGTTEAFF
NA,TRBJ2-7,TRBV5-6,TRBD1,TGTGCCAGCAGCCAGGACAGGGGGCAATTTTACTACGAGCAGTACTTC,CASSQDRGQFYYEQYF
once,TRBJ1-3,TRBV4-2,NA,TGTGCCAGCTCTTCCAGCCCGGGGGGTCGCTCTGGAAACACCATATATTTT,CASSSSPGGRSGNTIYF
NA,TRBJ2-7,TRBV27,TRBD1,TGTGCCAGCAGCAACAGGGGATTCCGCTCCTACGAGCAGTACTTC,CASSNRGFRSYEQYF
NA,TRBJ2-3,TRBV11-3,NA,TGTGCCAGCAGCCCAGGGGCGGCGGGAGTTCCCCCAGCAGATACGCAGTATTTT,CASSPGAAGVPPADTQYF
NA,TRBJ2-1,TRBV7-9,TRBD2,TGTGCCAGCAGCGAATCTAGCGGATACTACAATGAGCAGTTCTTC,CASSESSGYYNEQFF
NA,TRBJ2-5,TRBV7-6,TRBD1,TGTGCCAGCAGCTTAGGCGGACAGGGATACTACCAAGAGACCCAGTACTTC,CASSLGGQGYYQETQYF
NA,TRBJ2-5,TRBV4-2,NA,TGTGCCAGCAGTTTCCCACCCCCCCTTGGAGGAGAGACCCAGTACTTC,CASSFPPPLGGETQYF
NA,TRBJ2-3,TRBV7-8,TRBD2,TGTGCCAGCAGCCTACCATCTAGCGGGAGCACAGATACGCAGTATTTT,CASSLPSSGSTDTQYF
few,TRBJ2-7,TRBV28,TRBD2,TGTGCCAGCAGTGAAGGAGCGGGAGTCTACGAGCAGTACTTC,CASSEGAGVYEQYF
few,TRBJ2-1,TRBV5-1,TRBD1,TGCGCCAGCAGCTACCGACAGGGATATGGCAATGAGCAGTTCTTC,CASSYRQGYGNEQFF
NA,TRBJ1-1,TRBV2,NA,TGTGCCAGCAGGAGACCACTGTCACAAGACAGTAACACTGAAGCTTTCTTT,CASRRPLSQDSNTEAFF
NA,TRBJ1-1,TRBV4-3,NA,TGCGCCAGCAGCCAAGATCCCACAGGCAGGAACACTGAAGCTTTCTTT,CASSQDPTGRNTEAFF
NA,TRBJ2-7,TRBV11-3,TRBD2,TGTGCCAGCAGCCCCGGTTGGGGAGGGAGGGGCGGCGACGAGCAGTACTTC,CASSPGWGGRGGDEQYF
NA,TRBJ2-5,TRBV13,NA,TGTGCCAGCAGCTCCTCCACTGAGACCCAGTACTTC,CASSSSTETQYF
few,TRBJ2-1,TRBV29-1,TRBD1,TGCAGCGCCTCGGACAGGGGGCGATCGGTTGAGCAGTTCTTC,CSASDRGRSVEQFF
NA,TRBJ1-2,TRBV2,NA,TGTGCCAGCAATTCGGGTCTTAACTATGGCTACACCTTC,CASNSGLNYGYTF
NA,TRBJ1-4,TRBV6-6,TRBD1,TGTGCCAGCAGTTACTCCCGGGACAGGGGGCATGAAAAACTGTTTTTT,CASSYSRDRGHEKLFF
NA,TRBJ2-3,TRBV11-2,NA,TGTGCCAGCAGCTTACCAGGGTCGGATACGCAGTATTTT,CASSLPGSDTQYF
NA,TRBJ2-3,TRBV21-1,NA,TGTGCCAGCAGAGAATTGGGATCTAGCGGGCGAAGCACAGATACGCAGTATTTT,CASRELGSSGRSTDTQYF
NA,TRBJ1-1,TRBV11-2,NA,TGTGCCAGCAGCCCTATCAGGGGAATAAAGAGCACTGAAGCTTTCTTT,CASSPIRGIKSTEAFF
NA,TRBJ2-3,TRBV6-1,TRBD1,TGTGCCAGCAGTAGGACAGGGCCAGATACGCAGTATTTT,CASSRTGPDTQYF
NA,TRBJ2-1,TRBV2,TRBD1,TGTGCCAGCGCCGGGACAGGGGCCTACAATGAGCAGTTCTTC,CASAGTGAYNEQFF
NA,TRBJ1-1,TRBV7-8,TRBD1,TGTGCCAGCAGCACCCGGACAGGGATGAACACTGAAGCTTTCTTT,CASSTRTGMNTEAFF
NA,TRBJ1-2,TRBV15,TRBD1,TGTGCCACCAGCAGGCCGGACAGGGTCTACACCTTC,CATSRPDRVYTF
NA,TRBJ1-2,TRBV29-1,NA,TGCAGCGCGGACAACACAGGCGTTGAGCGTCCTAACTATGGCTACACCTTC,CSADNTGVERPNYGYTF
NA,TRBJ1-4,TRBV18,NA,TGTGCCAGCTCGCCGAGACAGTCAACTAATGAAAAACTGTTTTTT,CASSPRQSTNEKLFF
NA,TRBJ2-7,TRBV4-2,TRBD1,TGTGCCAGCAGCCAAGGCGCGCCGGGACAGGGGACATCCGACCCCTACGAGCAGTACTTC,CASSQGAPGQGTSDPYEQYF
NA,TRBJ2-7,TRBV4-1,NA,TGCGCCAGCTCGCTTTTGGCTGGGCCTCCCTACGAGCAGTACTTC,CASSLLAGPPYEQYF
once,TRBJ2-7,TRBV5-6,TRBD1,TGTGCCAGCAGCTTGGGGGACAGGGCAAGTTACGAGCAGTACTTC,CASSLGDRASYEQYF
NA,TRBJ2-2,TRBV18,NA,TGTGCCAGCTCACGAGGACAGAACACCGGGGAGCTGTTTTTT,CASSRGQNTGELFF
once,TRBJ2-4,TRBV6-1,NA,TGTGCCAGCAGTGCCCAGGGAGCCAAAAACATTCAGTACTTC,CASSAQGAKNIQYF
once,TRBJ1-5,TRBV7-9,NA,TGTGCCAGCAGCTTACTGGCCAACAATCAGCCCCAGCATTTT,CASSLLANNQPQHF
once,TRBJ1-2,TRBV6-5,NA,TGTGCCAGCAGCCGTACAGGGATCTATGGCTACACCTTC,CASSRTGIYGYTF
few,TRBJ2-5,TRBV9,NA,TGTGCCAGCAGCGTAGACGCGAGGAGGGGGACCCAGTACTTC,CASSVDARRGTQYF
NA,TRBJ2-3,TRBV6-5,TRBD1,TGTGCCAGCAGTTACTCGGGACAGGGGGGAGATACGCAGTATTTT,CASSYSGQGGDTQYF
NA,TRBJ2-1,TRBV5-8,NA,TGTGCCAGCAGCTTGAACGCGCACTCTTACAATGAGCAGTTCTTC,CASSLNAHSYNEQFF
NA,TRBJ2-7,TRBV7-8,TRBD2,TGTGCCTGTCGGGCGGGAGGCTACGAGCAGTACTTC,CACRAGGYEQYF
NA,TRBJ2-3,TRBV29-1,TRBD2,TGCAGCGTTGAAATTGGGCTAGCGGGCCTAAGCGGCACAGATACGCAGTATTTT,CSVEIGLAGLSGTDTQYF
few,TRBJ2-6,TRBV7-6,NA,TGTGCCAGCAGCCCCCCCTGGGGCAGTACCCGCTCTGGGGCCAACGTCCTGACTTTC,CASSPPWGSTRSGANVLTF
NA,TRBJ2-5,TRBV11-2,TRBD1,TGTGCCAGCAGCCTTGGGACAGGCTCACAAGAGACCCAGTACTTC,CASSLGTGSQETQYF
NA,TRBJ1-1,TRBV2,TRBD1,TGTGCCAGCAGTGTGACAGGGGGAGGGCCTGAAGCTTTCTTT,CASSVTGGGPEAFF
NA,TRBJ2-3,TRBV10-2,TRBD2,TGCGCCAGCAGTGTGCCTAGCGGGGGGGCCCCAGATACGCAGTATTTT,CASSVPSGGAPDTQYF